This T cell receptor (beta chain) appears in the sequencing data of a study of cytomegalovirus exposure and HLA in healthy donors. About the study: As released early, the data held 85 million to 95 million unique TCRs from HLA-typed donors. Points from the study as a whole: Cytomegalovirus association was assigned to more than 150 TCR beta chains.

Primers included in the PCR were 60 Vbeta and 13 Jbeta primers. Some clones are missing from TCRdb's copy, which holds only in-frame ones; the method was immunoSEQ multiplex PCR. The table has just over 150,000 clones, 82% seen once. As regards this clone: Its antigen is as yet unknown.

The V end was cut by 4 bases, the J end by 3 bases, with 10 bases between. The germline V gene encodes CDR1 SGDLS and CDR2 YYNGEE. This CDR3 is built from 13 residues. Sample: PBMCs. This receptor was obtained from a woman between 50 and 59 years old in good health and CMV-seropositive. The chain employs TRBV9 and TRBJ1-2; possible D gene TRBD1, 6 bases. The CDR3: CASSSAGDYGYTF. CDR3 nucleotides: TGTGCCAGCAGCTCGGCAGGGGACTATGGCTACACCTTC.